The 5 T cell receptor beta chains reported below all come from one sample, sequenced in a study of Graves' ophthalmopathy and Graves' hyperthyroidism. RNA served as the template for amplifying TCR beta CDR3 regions. First-round RT-PCR with HTBI primers preceded a second-round multiplex PCR. TCRdb fed the multiplex PCR reads into MiXCR, producing one record per CDR3 protein. Among 200,000 to 250,000 distinct CDR3 sequences listed, just under 30% were seen once. The sequencing input was peripheral blood. These receptors all stem from a man in his fifties or sixties with Graves' ophthalmopathy.

This clonotype was found once. This sequence joins TRBV20-1 and TRBJ1-2; TRBD1 matches 9 bases. The CDR3 spans 12 residues. After removal of 3 bases from V and 7 bases from J, the junction contained 3 bases not matched to a gene. CDR1 and CDR2 (germline): DFQATT, SNEGSKA (reference sequence). This CDR3 reads CSASRQGGGYTF. CDR3 sequence (DNA): TGCAGTGCTAGTCGACAGGGGGGTGGCTACACCTTC.

At least ten counts were recorded for this clonotype. The chain couples TRBV6-2 or TRBV6-3 to TRBJ2-7, with D possibly being TRBD2 (5 bases). V was pared by 7 bases and J by 5 bases, with 12 bases between. Germline V gene lookup returns CDR1 MNHEY and CDR2 SVGEGT. This CDR3 has 12 amino acids. CDR3 nucleotides: TGTGCCAGCAAAGACTACGGAAACGAGCAGTACTTC. This codes for CASKDYGNEQYF.

This rearrangement joins TRBV29-1 to TRBJ1-2, with D unclear. CDR1 is SQVTM, CDR2 ANQGSEA, per germline. The CDR3 has 13 residues. V was cut by 3 bases and J by 6 bases, with 14 bases left in between. CDR3 sequence reads: CSVEGWVENGYTF. The CDR3 coding sequence is TGCAGCGTTGAGGGCTGGGTGGAGAATGGCTACACCTTC.

This clonotype was recorded many times. A much larger clone lies one base from this, so it may be a read error. In DNA form, the CDR3 reads TGTGCCGGCAGCCCACGGGACAGTTATTCACCCCTCCACTTT. Translated: CAGSPRDSYSPLHF. The chain uses TRBV7-2 and TRBJ1-6; 7 positions match TRBD1. In germline, CDR1 is SGHTA, CDR2 FQGNSA. The CDR3 has 14 amino acids.

This clonotype was observed many times. The J gene is TRBJ1-5, the V gene TRBV6-2 or TRBV6-3; D remains unclear. Trimming shortened V by 8 bases and J by 3 bases, and 8 bases separated the two germline ends. This CDR3 has 12 residues. The germline V gene encodes CDR1 MNHEY and CDR2 SVGEGT. The CDR3 DNA is TGTGCCAGCGGAATCAACAATCAGCCCCAGCATTTT. Translation: CASGINNQPQHF.